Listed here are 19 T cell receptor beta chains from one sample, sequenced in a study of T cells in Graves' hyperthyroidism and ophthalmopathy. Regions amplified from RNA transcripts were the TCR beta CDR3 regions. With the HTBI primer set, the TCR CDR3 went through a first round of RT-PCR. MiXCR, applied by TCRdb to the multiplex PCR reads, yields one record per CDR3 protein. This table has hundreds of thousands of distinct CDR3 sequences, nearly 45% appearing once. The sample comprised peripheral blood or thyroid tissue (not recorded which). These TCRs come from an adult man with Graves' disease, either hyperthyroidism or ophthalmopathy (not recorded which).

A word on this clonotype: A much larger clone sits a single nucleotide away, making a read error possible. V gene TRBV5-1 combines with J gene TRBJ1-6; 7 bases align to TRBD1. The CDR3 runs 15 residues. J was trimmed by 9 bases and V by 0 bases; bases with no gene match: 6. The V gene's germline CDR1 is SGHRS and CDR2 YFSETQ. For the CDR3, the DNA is TGCGCCAGCAGCTTGGAGGGGGACAGCCTTTCACCCCTCCACTTT. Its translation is CASSLEGDSLSPLHF.

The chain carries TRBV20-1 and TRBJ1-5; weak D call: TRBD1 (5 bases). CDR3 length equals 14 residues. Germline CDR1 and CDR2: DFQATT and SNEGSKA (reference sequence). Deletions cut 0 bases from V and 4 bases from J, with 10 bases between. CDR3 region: CSARDDGGNQPQHF. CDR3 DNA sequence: TGCAGTGCTAGAGATGACGGGGGGAATCAGCCCCAGCATTTT.

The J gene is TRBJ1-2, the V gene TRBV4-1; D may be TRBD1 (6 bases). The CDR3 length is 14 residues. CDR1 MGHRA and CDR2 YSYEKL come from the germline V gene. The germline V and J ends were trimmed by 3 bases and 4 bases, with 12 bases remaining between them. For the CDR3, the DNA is TGCGCCAGCAGCCAGACGTCAGGGGTCTATGGCTACACCTTC. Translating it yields CASSQTSGVYGYTF.

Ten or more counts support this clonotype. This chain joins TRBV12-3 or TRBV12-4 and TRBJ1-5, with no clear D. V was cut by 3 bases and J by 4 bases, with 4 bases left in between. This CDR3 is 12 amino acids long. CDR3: CASSFENQPQHF. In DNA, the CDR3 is TGTGCCAGCAGTTTTGAGAATCAGCCCCAGCATTTT.

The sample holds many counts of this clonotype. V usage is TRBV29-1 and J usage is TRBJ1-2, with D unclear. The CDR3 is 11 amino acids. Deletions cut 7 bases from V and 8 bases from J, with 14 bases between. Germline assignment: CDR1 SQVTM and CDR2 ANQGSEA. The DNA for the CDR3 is TGCAGCGGAAGCGGGGAGGAGGGCTACACCTTC. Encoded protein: CSGSGEEGYTF.

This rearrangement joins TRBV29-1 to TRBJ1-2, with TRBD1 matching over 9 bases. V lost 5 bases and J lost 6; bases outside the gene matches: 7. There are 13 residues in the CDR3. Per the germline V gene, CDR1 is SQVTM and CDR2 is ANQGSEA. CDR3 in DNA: TGCAGCGTTACGACAGGGGGTAAGGATGGCTACACCTTC. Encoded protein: CSVTTGGKDGYTF.

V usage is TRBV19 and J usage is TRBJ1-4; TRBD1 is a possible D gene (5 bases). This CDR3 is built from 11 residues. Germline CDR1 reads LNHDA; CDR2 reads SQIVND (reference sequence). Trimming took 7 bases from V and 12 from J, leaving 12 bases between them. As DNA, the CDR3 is TGTGCCAGTATGGGGGACCGACAACTGTTTTTT. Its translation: CASMGDRQLFF. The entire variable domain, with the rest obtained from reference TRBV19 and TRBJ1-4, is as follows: DGGITQSPKYLFRKEGQNVTLSCEQNLNHDAMYWYRQDPGQGLRLIYYSQIVNDFQKGDIAEGYSVSREKKESFPLTVTSAQKNPTAFYLCASMGDRQLFFGSGTQLSVL.

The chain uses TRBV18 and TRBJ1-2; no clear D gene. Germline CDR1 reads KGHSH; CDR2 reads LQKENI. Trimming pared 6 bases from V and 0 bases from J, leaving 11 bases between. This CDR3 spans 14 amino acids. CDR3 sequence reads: CASSFAGSNYGYTF. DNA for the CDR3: TGTGCCAGCTCGTTCGCAGGTTCTAACTATGGCTACACCTTC.

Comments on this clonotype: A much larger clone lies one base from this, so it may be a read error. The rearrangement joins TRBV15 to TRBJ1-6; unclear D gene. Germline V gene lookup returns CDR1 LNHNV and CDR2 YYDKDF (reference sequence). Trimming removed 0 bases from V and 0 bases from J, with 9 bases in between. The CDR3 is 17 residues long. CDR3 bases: TGTGCCACCAGCAGAGATCGGATTAGCTCCTATAATTCACCCCTCCACTTT. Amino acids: CATSRDRISSYNSPLHF.

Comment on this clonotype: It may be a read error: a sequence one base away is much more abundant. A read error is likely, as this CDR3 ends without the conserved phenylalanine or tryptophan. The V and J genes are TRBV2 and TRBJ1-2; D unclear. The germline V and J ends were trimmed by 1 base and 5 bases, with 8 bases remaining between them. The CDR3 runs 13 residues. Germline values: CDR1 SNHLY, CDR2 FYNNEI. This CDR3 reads CASSEDWWYGYTL. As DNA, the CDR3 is TGTGCCAGCAGTGAAGACTGGTGGTATGGCTACACCCTC.

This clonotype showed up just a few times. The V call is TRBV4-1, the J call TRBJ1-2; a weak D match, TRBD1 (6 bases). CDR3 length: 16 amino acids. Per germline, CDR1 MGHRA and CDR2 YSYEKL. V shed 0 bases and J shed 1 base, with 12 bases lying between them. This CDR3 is CASSQDRQGSNYGYTF. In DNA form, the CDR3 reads TGCGCCAGCAGCCAAGATAGGCAGGGGAGTAACTATGGCTACACCTTC.

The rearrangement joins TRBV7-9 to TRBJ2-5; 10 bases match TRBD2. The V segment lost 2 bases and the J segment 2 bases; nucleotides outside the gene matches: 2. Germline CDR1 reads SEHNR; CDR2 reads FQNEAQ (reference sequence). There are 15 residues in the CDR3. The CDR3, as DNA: TGTGCCAGCAGCTTACCAGCGGGGGGGCAAGAGACCCAGTACTTC. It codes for CASSLPAGGQETQYF.

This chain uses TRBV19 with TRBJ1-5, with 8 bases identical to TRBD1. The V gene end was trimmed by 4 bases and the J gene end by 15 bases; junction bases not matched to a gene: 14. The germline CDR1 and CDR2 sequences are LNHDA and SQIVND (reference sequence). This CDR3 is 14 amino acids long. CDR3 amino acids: CASSTRQGPRTWHF. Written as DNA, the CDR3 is TGTGCCAGTAGTACGCGACAGGGGCCCCGCACATGGCATTTT.

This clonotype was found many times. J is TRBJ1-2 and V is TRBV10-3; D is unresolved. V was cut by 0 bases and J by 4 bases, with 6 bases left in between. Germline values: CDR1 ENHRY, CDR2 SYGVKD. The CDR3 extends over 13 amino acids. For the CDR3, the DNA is TGTGCCATCAGTGAGTCGACCGGCTATGGCTACACCTTC. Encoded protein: CAISESTGYGYTF.

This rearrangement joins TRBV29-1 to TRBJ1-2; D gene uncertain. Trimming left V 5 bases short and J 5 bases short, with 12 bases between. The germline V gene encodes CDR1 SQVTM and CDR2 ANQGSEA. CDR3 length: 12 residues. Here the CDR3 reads CSVNIQTYGYTF. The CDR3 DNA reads TGCAGCGTTAATATACAGACGTATGGCTACACCTTC.

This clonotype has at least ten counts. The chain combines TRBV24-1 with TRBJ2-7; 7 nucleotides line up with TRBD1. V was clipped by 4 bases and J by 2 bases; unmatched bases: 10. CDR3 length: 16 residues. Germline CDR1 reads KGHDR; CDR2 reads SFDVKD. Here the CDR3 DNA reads TGTGCCACCAGTGACCGCAATGACAGGGCTCCCTACGAGCAGTACTTC. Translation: CATSDRNDRAPYEQYF.

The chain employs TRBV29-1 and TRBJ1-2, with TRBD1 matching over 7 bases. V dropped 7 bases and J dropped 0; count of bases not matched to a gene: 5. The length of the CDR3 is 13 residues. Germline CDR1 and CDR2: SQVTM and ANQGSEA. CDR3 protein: CSGRTGANYGYTF. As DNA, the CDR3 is TGCAGCGGACGGACAGGAGCTAACTATGGCTACACCTTC.

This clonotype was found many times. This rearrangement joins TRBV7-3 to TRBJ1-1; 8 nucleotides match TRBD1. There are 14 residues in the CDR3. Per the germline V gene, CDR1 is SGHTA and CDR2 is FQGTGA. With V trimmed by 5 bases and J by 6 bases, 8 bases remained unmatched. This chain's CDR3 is CASSADRGSAEAFF. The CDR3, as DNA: TGTGCCAGCAGCGCCGACAGGGGCAGTGCTGAAGCTTTCTTT. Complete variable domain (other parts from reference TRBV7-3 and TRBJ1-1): GAGVSQTPSNKVTEKGKYVELRCDPISGHTALYWYRQSLGQGPEFLIYFQGTGAADDSGLPNDRFFAVRPEGSVSTLKIQRTERGDSAVYLCASSADRGSAEAFFGQGTRLTVV.

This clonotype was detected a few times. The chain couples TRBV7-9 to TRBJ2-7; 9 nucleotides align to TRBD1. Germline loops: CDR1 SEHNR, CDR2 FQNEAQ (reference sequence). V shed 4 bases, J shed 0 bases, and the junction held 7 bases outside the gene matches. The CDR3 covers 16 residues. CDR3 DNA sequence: TGTGCCAGCAGCTACCGACAGGGGGAATCCTCCTACGAGCAGTACTTC. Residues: CASSYRQGESSYEQYF.